The 24 T cell receptor beta chains listed next were all sequenced from one sample in a study of CD8+CD57+ T cells in acquired aplastic anemia. Genomic DNA provided the template from which TCR beta VDJ and CDR3 profiles were obtained. TCRdb reprocessed the reads via MiXCR and lists one record per CDR3 protein. The sample consists of 400,000 to 450,000 distinct CDR3 sequences, 65% to 75% of them appearing once. Sequencing input: sorted CD4+, CD8+, or CD8+CD57+ T cells (not recorded which) from PBMCs. These receptors all come from a human donor in good health, serving as a control.

The rearrangement links TRBV7-7 to TRBJ2-5; maybe TRBD2 (6 bases). CDR1 is SSHAT, CDR2 FNYEAQ, per germline (reference sequence). The CDR3 is 16 amino acids. The V end lost 4 bases, the J end lost 4 bases, and 19 bases lay between the germline ends. This chain's CDR3 is CASSSVSRGFIETQYF. The CDR3, as DNA: TGTGCCAGCAGCTCCGTCAGCCGGGGGTTCATAGAGACCCAGTACTTC.

This clonotype has a count of ten or more. The chain is built from TRBV7-2 and TRBJ2-3, with unresolved D. This CDR3 spans 14 amino acids. Trimming left V 1 base short and J 2 bases short, with 7 bases between. Germline V gene data show CDR1 as SGHTA and CDR2 as FQGNSA. The CDR3 DNA sequence: TGTGCCAGCAGCTTAGATACAGCCACAGATACGCAGTATTTT. This codes for CASSLDTATDTQYF. Full variable domain (remainder filled in from reference TRBV7-2 and TRBJ2-3): GAGVSQSPSNKVTEKGKDVELRCDPISGHTALYWYRQSLGQGLEFLIYFQGNSAPDKSGLPSDRFSAERTGGSVSTLTIQRTQQEDSAVYLCASSLDTATDTQYFGPGTRLTVL.

The chain joins TRBV7-9 to TRBJ1-3; D unclear. The CDR3 consists of 13 residues. The V end lost 5 bases, the J end lost 10 bases, and 15 bases lay between the germline ends. Germline V lookup: CDR1 SEHNR, CDR2 FQNEAQ (reference sequence). For the CDR3, the DNA is TGTGCCAGCAGCGCAGGCATTCTAAAGACCATATATTTT. Its translation is CASSAGILKTIYF. Full variable domain (missing parts from reference TRBV7-9 and TRBJ1-3): DTGVSQNPRHKITKRGQNVTFRCDPISEHNRLYWYRQTLGQGPEFLTYFQNEAQLEKSRLLSDRFSAERPKGSFSTLEIQRTEQGDSAMYLCASSAGILKTIYFGEGSWLTVV.

The rearrangement uses TRBV2 and TRBJ1-1; D not resolved. V was pared by 2 bases and J by 0 bases, with 10 bases between. The germline gives CDR1 SNHLY, CDR2 FYNNEI. The CDR3 length is 15 residues. This chain's CDR3 is CASSESRGMNTEAFF. The CDR3 DNA is TGTGCCAGCAGTGAAAGTCGGGGAATGAACACTGAAGCTTTCTTT.

This clonotype was observed once. The chain links TRBV9 to TRBJ1-1; D ambiguous. The CDR3 spans 14 residues. The ends were cut back, 2 bases at V and 1 base at J, with 9 bases in the middle. Germline V gene data show CDR1 as SGDLS and CDR2 as YYNGEE. The CDR3: CASSVDSGNTEAFF. CDR3 DNA: TGTGCCAGCAGCGTCGATTCAGGGAACACTGAAGCTTTCTTT.

This chain joins TRBV9 and TRBJ2-2, with a possible D match to TRBD2 (5 bases). V was trimmed by 4 bases and J by 0 bases, leaving 13 bases between them. Germline loops: CDR1 SGDLS, CDR2 YYNGEE. The CDR3 covers 16 residues. CDR3 sequence: CASSLKLGANTGELFF. In nucleotides, the CDR3 is TGTGCCAGCAGCTTAAAACTAGGCGCGAACACCGGGGAGCTGTTTTTT.

Worth noting for this clonotype: A read error may produce the germline difference seen at one junction end. For the CDR3, the DNA is TGTGCCAGCAGCTTGGAGGCAGTGGACTATGGCTACACCTTC. It encodes CASSLEAVDYGYTF. V usage is TRBV5-1 and J usage is TRBJ1-2; no clear D gene. This CDR3 region has 14 residues. The V gene's germline CDR1 is SGHRS and CDR2 YFSETQ.

Regarding this clonotype: Likely a read error: the CDR3 ends without its conserved phenylalanine or tryptophan. The V gene is TRBV6-1, the J gene TRBJ1-1; 7 bases agree with TRBD1. The CDR3 is 14 residues long. The V gene end was trimmed by 7 bases and the J gene end by 3 bases; junction bases not matched to a gene: 8. The germline V gene encodes CDR1 MNHNS and CDR2 SASEGT. The CDR3 sequence: CASTQGGGYTEAFS. CDR3 DNA sequence: TGTGCCAGCACCCAGGGGGGGGGTTACACTGAAGCTTTCTCT.

At least ten counts were recorded for this clonotype. This chain connects TRBV20-1 to TRBJ2-1; 10 bases agree with TRBD2. Looked up from germline, CDR1 is DFQATT and CDR2 is SNEGSKA (reference sequence). This CDR3 is built from 14 residues. V dropped 5 bases and J dropped 1; count of bases not matched to a gene: 2. CDR3 amino acids: CSAPGLASYNEQFF. In DNA form, the CDR3 reads TGCAGTGCTCCGGGACTAGCGTCCTACAATGAGCAGTTCTTC.

Remarks on this clonotype: No DNA is shown, since the ends of the CDR3 on it are uncertain; the CDR3 is the one TCRdb lists. J is TRBJ2-2 and V is TRBV9; TRBD2, as called in the table, went unchecked against the DNA. The V gene's germline CDR1 is SGDLS and CDR2 YYNGEE. The CDR3 is 16 amino acids long, termini counted. The CDR3 reads CASSFGNSPLHFELFF.

This clonotype was recorded a few times. This may be a read error: a much more frequent sequence differs by one nucleotide. Written as DNA, the CDR3 is TGCGCCAGCAGCCAAGAACGGGGGGGGAGTTCACCCCTCCACTTT. It encodes CASSQERGGSSPLHF. J is TRBJ1-6 and V is TRBV4-1, with D perhaps TRBD1 (5 bases). Trimming stripped 0 bases from V and 9 bases from J, with 12 bases between. Germline V gives CDR1 MGHRA, CDR2 YSYEKL. The CDR3 runs 15 residues.

Ten or more counts support this clonotype. The chain couples TRBV11-2 to TRBJ2-1; D perhaps matches TRBD2 (5 bases). Germline-derived CDR1 and CDR2 are SGHAT and FQNNGV. Trimming pared 5 bases from V and 9 bases from J, leaving 26 bases between. The CDR3 consists of 17 residues. The CDR3 nucleotides read TGTGCCAGCAGCACACACCGGACTTCTCGTCTTTCAGCTGAGCAGTTCTTC. It yields the protein CASSTHRTSRLSAEQFF.

This clonotype was counted ten times or more. The chain couples TRBV7-2 to TRBJ2-1; a weak D match, TRBD2 (5 bases). Trimming shortened V by 1 base and J by 1 base, and 5 bases separated the two germline ends. The V gene's germline CDR1 is SGHTA and CDR2 FQGNSA. This CDR3 has 14 residues. CDR3 protein: CASSLGGSYNEQFF. For the CDR3, the DNA is TGTGCCAGCAGCTTAGGCGGGTCCTACAATGAGCAGTTCTTC.

This clonotype was recorded once. The gene calls are TRBV6-6 and TRBJ1-2, with D hard to call. The CDR3 covers 11 residues. CDR1 is MNHNY and CDR2 is SVGAGI in the germline V gene (reference sequence). Trimming removed 2 bases from V and 11 bases from J, with 9 bases in between. The chain's CDR3 is CASSYGLGYTF. CDR3 nucleotides: TGTGCCAGCAGTTACGGTCTAGGATACACCTTC.

With regard to this clonotype: The junction departs from the called germline gene at one end, perhaps through a read error. The J gene is TRBJ1-6, the V gene TRBV9; 7 bases line up with TRBD1. Germline assignment: CDR1 SGDLS and CDR2 YYNGEE. This CDR3 region has 14 residues. CDR3 DNA: TGTGCCAGCAGCGCAGCTCGCGGGACAGCCCCAATAGACTTT. Protein product: CASSAARGTAPIDF.

This clonotype was recorded many times. This chain uses TRBV5-1 with TRBJ2-5, with 7 positions matching TRBD2. CDR1 is SGHRS and CDR2 is YFSETQ in the germline V gene. CDR3 length: 16 residues. J gave up 5 bases and V 2 bases, and 12 bases lay outside the gene matches. In nucleotides, the CDR3 is TGCGCCAGCAGCTTTGGACTAGGGGTAAGTGGGGAGACCCAGTACTTC. Translating gives CASSFGLGVSGETQYF.

The genes are TRBV29-1 and TRBJ2-3; 8 bases align to TRBD2. Germline V lookup: CDR1 SQVTM, CDR2 ANQGSEA. The CDR3 contains 18 residues. The junction had 14 bases not matched to a gene; V was cut back by 2 bases and J by 1 base. CDR3 DNA: TGCAGCGTTGAAAGGAGTAGCGGGACTGGGGTTGGCACAGATACGCAGTATTTT. It yields the protein CSVERSSGTGVGTDTQYF.

This clonotype has just one count. The gene calls are TRBV6-1 and TRBJ1-3; D uncertain. From germline, CDR1 is MNHNS and CDR2 SASEGT. The CDR3 runs to 17 residues. Trimming took off 6 bases at V and 0 bases at J, with 18 bases between the two ends. The CDR3 region has the DNA TGTGCCAGCAGACGGCCACAGCTTCCCAACTCTGGAAACACCATATATTTT. It specifies CASRRPQLPNSGNTIYF.

The gene calls are TRBV10-1 and TRBJ1-2; D is possibly TRBD1 (5 bases). The CDR3 totals 13 residues. Germline V gene sequence: CDR1 WNHNN, CDR2 SYGVQD (reference sequence). The V end was cut by 4 bases, the J end by 6 bases, with 12 bases between. CDR3 coding DNA: TGCGCCAGCAGTGCCCGGACGGGGGATGGCTACACCTTC. Translating gives CASSARTGDGYTF.

J is TRBJ1-2 and V is TRBV5-1, with D possibly being TRBD1 (6 bases). The CDR3 sequence is 14 residues long. Trimming removed 1 base at V and 5 bases at J, with 12 bases between. CDR1 and CDR2 (germline): SGHRS, YFSETQ. The CDR3 region is CASSLNGGGYGYTF. The CDR3 DNA follows: TGCGCCAGCAGCTTGAACGGGGGCGGATATGGCTACACCTTC.

V is TRBV25-1 and J is TRBJ1-6; D is perhaps TRBD1 (5 bases). In germline, CDR1 is MGHDK, CDR2 SYGVNS. Deletions cut 1 base from V and 10 bases from J, with 17 bases between. This CDR3 is built from 16 residues. The chain's CDR3 is CASSEWAGQNGSPLHF. The CDR3 DNA reads as TGTGCCAGCAGTGAATGGGCAGGGCAAAATGGATCACCCCTCCACTTT.

Turning to this clonotype: It is likely a read error, because the conserved phenylalanine at the end of the CDR3 is missing. The rearrangement links TRBV5-5 to TRBJ1-1; D is perhaps TRBD1 (5 bases). V was cut by 4 bases and J by 1 base, with 11 bases left in between. The germline V gene encodes CDR1 SGHKS and CDR2 YYEKEE (reference sequence). The CDR3 extends over 14 amino acids. Written as DNA, the CDR3 is TGTGCCAGCAGCCTGGGACGGCAGAACACTGAAGCTTTCCTT. Its translation is CASSLGRQNTEAFL.

V gene TRBV7-7 combines with J gene TRBJ1-4, with a tentative D call TRBD1 (5 bases). Per the germline V gene, CDR1 is SSHAT and CDR2 is FNYEAQ (reference sequence). With 6 bases removed from V and 7 bases from J, the gap between germline ends came to 18 bases. The CDR3 has 15 residues. CDR3 nucleotides: TGTGCCAGCAGTCCATTGACAGCCGGCCGTGAAAAACTGTTTTTT. Encoded protein: CASSPLTAGREKLFF.

The V call is TRBV11-2, the J call TRBJ1-2; D ambiguous. Trimming shortened V by 7 bases and J by 5 bases, and 17 bases separated the two germline ends. CDR3 length equals 14 residues. Germline CDR1 is SGHAT and CDR2 is FQNNGV. CDR3 amino acids: CASTPHLTLYGYTF. Here the CDR3 DNA reads TGTGCCAGCACCCCCCATCTGACACTGTATGGCTACACCTTC.